A selection of T cell receptor beta chains follows, all from one sample in a study of T cell repertoires in cytomegalovirus infection. TCRdb reprocessed the reads with MiXCR, giving one entry per CDR3 protein. The table lists 680,000 or so distinct CDR3 sequences, about 30% of them singletons. What these receptors recognize is not known. This specimen consisted of cultured PBMCs, obtained from culture after CMV antigen stimulation. The source is a human donor in good health (CMV status not recorded). Some clones in this sample may be carry-over from other donors' samples. CDR3s include the opening cysteine and the closing phenylalanine or tryptophan. D genes are given only for firm matches. Some rows have no size entry. The others give once, few or many, or a class for an expanded clone.

V gene,D gene,J gene,clone size,CDR3 DNA,CDR3 protein
TRBV10-3,-,TRBJ1-1,few,TGTGCCACCTGCCGGGGGTTGAACACTGAAGCTTTCTTT,CATCRGLNTEAFF
TRBV4-1,TRBD2,TRBJ2-7,once,TGCGCCAGCAGTAAAGGACTAGCGGGAGCGGGCGAGCAGTACTTC,CASSKGLAGAGEQYF
TRBV28,TRBD1,TRBJ2-7,few,TGTGCCAGCAGTTTATTAGATAAGAGACAGGGTGTAAAGGCGCAGTACTTC,CASSLLDKRQGVKAQYF
TRBV27,TRBD1,TRBJ1-1,few,TGTGCCAGCAGTTCCCTAAGGGGCGCCGGGACAGGGGGGGCTGAAGCTTTCTTT,CASSSLRGAGTGGAEAFF
TRBV19,-,TRBJ1-3,-,TGTGCCAGTAGTAGGGCCAGCTTCGGGATTGGAAACACCATATATTTT,CASSRASFGIGNTIYF
TRBV7-2,TRBD2,TRBJ2-7,-,TGTGCCAGCAACGGGGAGGGACTAGCTTACGAGCAGTACTTC,CASNGEGLAYEQYF
TRBV7-2,-,TRBJ2-5,-,TGTGCCAGCAGCTTCCAGAGGGGGGATTGGGAGACCCAGTACTTC,CASSFQRGDWETQYF
TRBV19,TRBD1,TRBJ2-1,-,TGTGCCAGTAGTCCGCTAAGAGGGACAGGGGTCAGTGAGCAGTTCTTC,CASSPLRGTGVSEQFF
TRBV10-3,-,TRBJ1-5,-,TGTGCCATCAGTGAGTCGCGGGCCCCTGAACAGCCCCAGCATTTT,CAISESRAPEQPQHF
TRBV18,-,TRBJ1-6,-,TGTGCCAGCTCACCACGGCAGGAGAATTCACCCCTCCACTTT,CASSPRQENSPLHF
TRBV19,-,TRBJ1-1,few,TGTGCCAGTAGTGGTGGCAGGGGGAACACTGAAGCTTTCTTT,CASSGGRGNTEAFF
TRBV7-9,TRBD1,TRBJ2-1,-,TGTGCCAGCAGCGAACAGGGGGTTTTCTACAATGAGCAGTTCTTC,CASSEQGVFYNEQFF
TRBV4-2,-,TRBJ2-7,-,TGTGCCAGCAGCCAATCGTTGTCTGGCGGGGTGGGTGACGAGCAGTACTTC,CASSQSLSGGVGDEQYF
TRBV18,-,TRBJ2-1,-,TGTGCCAGCTCCCCAGAGATTAGCTCCTACAATGAGCAGTTCTTC,CASSPEISSYNEQFF
TRBV12-3/TRBV12-4,-,TRBJ1-5,many,TGTGCCAGCAGTTATAGCAATCAGCCCCAGCATTTT,CASSYSNQPQHF
TRBV29-1,-,TRBJ1-5,-,TGCAGCGTACAACAGAATCCCAATCAGCCCCAGCATTTT,CSVQQNPNQPQHF
TRBV28,-,TRBJ1-5,few,TGTGCCAGCAGTTTCCCCATTGGGGGGGGCTCTGGCAATCAGCCCCAGCATTTT,CASSFPIGGGSGNQPQHF
TRBV27,TRBD1,TRBJ2-7,-,TGTGCCAGTACGGGACAGGGTGCGTACGAGCAGTACTTC,CASTGQGAYEQYF
TRBV7-2,-,TRBJ1-5,-,TGTGCCAGCAGCTTATGGGGGGCAGGACAGCCCCAGCATTTT,CASSLWGAGQPQHF
TRBV5-3,TRBD2,TRBJ2-1,-,TGTGCCAGCAGCCGAGAACTAGCGAACCGCTTGAATGAGCAGTTCTTC,CASSRELANRLNEQFF
TRBV5-4,TRBD1,TRBJ2-7,few,TGTGCCAGCAGCATAACTCCCCGGGCCGGGACAGGCTACGAGCAGTACTTC,CASSITPRAGTGYEQYF
TRBV11-2,-,TRBJ2-7,once,TGTGCCAGCAGCAACCCCGACGGAGTTCTGTACTTC,CASSNPDGVLYF
TRBV5-1,-,TRBJ2-1,-,TGCGCCAGCAGCTTGGTGAGCGGTAAGGCTTACAATGAGCAGTTCTTC,CASSLVSGKAYNEQFF
TRBV12-3/TRBV12-4,-,TRBJ2-3,-,TGTGCCAGCCGGGCACTAGGGGGAAGAGATACGCAGTATTTT,CASRALGGRDTQYF
TRBV7-2,TRBD2,TRBJ2-2,many,TGTGCCAGCAGCTTAGGGACTAGTTACACCGGGGAGCTGTTTTTT,CASSLGTSYTGELFF
TRBV6-1,TRBD1,TRBJ1-1,few,TGTGCCAGCAGTGTCGACAGGGTTGTCACTGAAGCTTTCTTT,CASSVDRVVTEAFF
TRBV4-3,TRBD2,TRBJ2-5,few,TGCGCCAGCAGCCAATTCTCTAGCGGGCAAGAGACCCAGTACTTC,CASSQFSSGQETQYF
TRBV12-3/TRBV12-4,TRBD2,TRBJ2-3,-,TGTGCCAGCAGGCGGGGACTAGAAATCACAGATACGCAGTATTTT,CASRRGLEITDTQYF
TRBV7-9,-,TRBJ2-3,-,TGTGCCAGCAGCTTATCTGGGAGTTTGCAGTATTTT,CASSLSGSLQYF
TRBV7-2,-,TRBJ2-2,many,TGTGCCAGCAGCTTAGTTCGGGGACCCACCGGGGAGCTGTTTTTT,CASSLVRGPTGELFF
TRBV2,TRBD2,TRBJ2-1,-,TGTGCCAGCAGTGCCAGCGGGAGGGCCGGGAATGAGCAGTTCTTC,CASSASGRAGNEQFF
TRBV6-1,-,TRBJ2-7,-,TGTGCCAGCAGTAACAGCGGCGAGCAGTACTTC,CASSNSGEQYF
TRBV28,-,TRBJ1-5,few,TGTGCCAGCAGTTTCCCACCCCCACTGGGTAGCAATCAGCCCCAGCATTTT,CASSFPPPLGSNQPQHF
TRBV7-8,-,TRBJ1-1,-,TGTGCCAGCAGCTTAGGCCCAGGGATTGACAGGGAAGCTTTCTTT,CASSLGPGIDREAFF
TRBV12-3/TRBV12-4,-,TRBJ1-6,-,TGTGCCAGCAGTTTTAAGTTTGGGTATAATTCACCCCTCCACTTT,CASSFKFGYNSPLHF
TRBV12-3/TRBV12-4,-,TRBJ2-3,few,TGTGCCAGCAGTTTATTGGCTTTGGATACGCAGTATTTT,CASSLLALDTQYF
TRBV11-2,-,TRBJ1-2,few,TGTGCCAGCAGCTTACTAGGGGGGGCGGATGGCTACACCTTC,CASSLLGGADGYTF
TRBV7-8,-,TRBJ1-4,many,TGTGCCAGCAGCTCCCGGCGTAGAACTAATGAAAAACTGTTTTTT,CASSSRRRTNEKLFF
TRBV7-2,-,TRBJ1-5,many,TGTGCCAAATACCCGGGGGGACCCCCGGGTCAGCCCCAGCATTTT,CAKYPGGPPGQPQHF
TRBV7-9,-,TRBJ2-3,few,TGTGCCAGCAGCTTAGGGACTCCTACGTATACAGATACGCAGTATTTT,CASSLGTPTYTDTQYF
TRBV15,-,TRBJ1-1,-,TGTGCCACCAGCAGAGATCGAAGCTTAGGGATTAATGAAGCTTTCTTT,CATSRDRSLGINEAFF
TRBV20-1,TRBD2,TRBJ2-1,-,TGCAGTGCTAGAGATCCTAGCGGGAGGAAGAAAAGTGAGCAGTTCTTC,CSARDPSGRKKSEQFF
TRBV4-3,TRBD1,TRBJ2-7,few,TGCGCCAGCAGCCAGGGCTATACCGGGACAGTCTCCTACGAGCAGTACTTC,CASSQGYTGTVSYEQYF
TRBV5-1,-,TRBJ2-2,few,TGCGCCAGCAGCTTGCGACCTAGAGGGGCCGGCACCGGGGAGCTGTTTTTT,CASSLRPRGAGTGELFF
TRBV7-8,-,TRBJ2-1,-,TGTGCCAGCAGCTTAGGGGGCAGGGACCAGCAGTTCTTC,CASSLGGRDQQFF
TRBV20-1,-,TRBJ1-2,few,TGCAGTGAGGACAGAAATGGCTACACCTTC,CSEDRNGYTF
TRBV6-5,TRBD1,TRBJ1-2,-,TGTGCCAGCAGTTATGGGGACAGGGCCTATGGCTACACCTTC,CASSYGDRAYGYTF
TRBV7-6,-,TRBJ1-2,-,TGTGCCAGCAGCTCATACAGAGGGGGTCTAAACTATGGCTACACCTTC,CASSSYRGGLNYGYTF
TRBV20-1,TRBD2,TRBJ2-1,once,TGCAGTGCCATGCAGCGGGAGTGGAATGAGCAGTTCTTC,CSAMQREWNEQFF
TRBV2,TRBD2,TRBJ2-7,-,TGTGCCAGCAAGCGGGAGGCAATCTACGAGCAGTACTTC,CASKREAIYEQYF
TRBV7-2,-,TRBJ2-6,many,TGTGCCAGCAGCTTTCAGTACTCTGGGGCCAACGTCCTGACTTTC,CASSFQYSGANVLTF
TRBV30,-,TRBJ1-5,few,TGTGCCTGGAGTCGGGGGGAATATCAGCCCCAGCATTTT,CAWSRGEYQPQHF
TRBV5-8,TRBD1,TRBJ2-5,-,TGTGCCAGCAGCTCTGGACAGGGATACCCCCAAGAGACCCAGTACTTC,CASSSGQGYPQETQYF
TRBV7-2,TRBD2,TRBJ2-3,-,TGTGCCAGCAGCCGTTTCTCGGGGGGTTCTACAGATACGCAGTATTTT,CASSRFSGGSTDTQYF
TRBV7-2,-,TRBJ1-2,many,TGTGCCAGCAGCGGTCACGGGGGCCCTCCCGCCTATGGCTACACCTTC,CASSGHGGPPAYGYTF
TRBV6-5,-,TRBJ2-5,-,TGTGCCAGCAGTTACGCTACAGGGTTGGAAGAGACCCAGTACTTC,CASSYATGLEETQYF